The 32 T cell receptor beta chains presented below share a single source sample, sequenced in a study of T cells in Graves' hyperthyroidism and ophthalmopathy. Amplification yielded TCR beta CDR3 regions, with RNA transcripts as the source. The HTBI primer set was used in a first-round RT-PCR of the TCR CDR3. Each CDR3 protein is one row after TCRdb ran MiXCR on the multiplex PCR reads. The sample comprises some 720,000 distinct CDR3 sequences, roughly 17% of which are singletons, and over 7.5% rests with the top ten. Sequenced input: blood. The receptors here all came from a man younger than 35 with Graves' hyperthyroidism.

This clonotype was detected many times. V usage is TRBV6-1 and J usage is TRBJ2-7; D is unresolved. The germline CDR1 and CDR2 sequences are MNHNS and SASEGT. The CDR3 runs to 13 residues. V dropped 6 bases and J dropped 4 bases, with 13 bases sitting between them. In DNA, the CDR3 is TGTGCCAGCAGACTGGGTCCAGGTTACGAGCAGTACTTC. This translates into CASRLGPGYEQYF.

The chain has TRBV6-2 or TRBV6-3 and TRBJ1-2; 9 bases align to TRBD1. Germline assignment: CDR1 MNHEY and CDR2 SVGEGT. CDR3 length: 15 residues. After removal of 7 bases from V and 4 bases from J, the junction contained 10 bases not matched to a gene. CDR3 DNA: TGTGCCAGCATGGACCCCGGACAGGGGATCTATGGCTACACCTTC. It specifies CASMDPGQGIYGYTF.

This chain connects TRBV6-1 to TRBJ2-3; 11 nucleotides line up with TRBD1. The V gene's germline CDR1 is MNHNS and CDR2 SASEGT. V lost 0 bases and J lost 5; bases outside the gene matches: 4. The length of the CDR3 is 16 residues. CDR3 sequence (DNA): TGTGCCAGCAGTGAAGCAGGGACAGGGGGGAGAGATACGCAGTATTTT. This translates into CASSEAGTGGRDTQYF.

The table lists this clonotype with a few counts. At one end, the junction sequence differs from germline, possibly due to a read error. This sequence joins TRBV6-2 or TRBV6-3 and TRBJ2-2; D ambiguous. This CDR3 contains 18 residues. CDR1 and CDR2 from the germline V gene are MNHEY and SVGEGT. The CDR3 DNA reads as TGCGCCAGCAGTTACCCGATTACGACCCACATTGGGACCGGGGAGCTGTTTTTT. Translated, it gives CASSYPITTHIGTGELFF.

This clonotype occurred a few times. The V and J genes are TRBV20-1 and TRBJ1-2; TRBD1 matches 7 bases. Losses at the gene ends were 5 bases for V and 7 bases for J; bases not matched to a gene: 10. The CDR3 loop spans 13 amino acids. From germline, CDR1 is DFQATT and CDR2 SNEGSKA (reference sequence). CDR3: CSARSDTGAGYTF. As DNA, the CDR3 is TGCAGTGCTCGGTCGGACACAGGGGCTGGCTACACCTTC.

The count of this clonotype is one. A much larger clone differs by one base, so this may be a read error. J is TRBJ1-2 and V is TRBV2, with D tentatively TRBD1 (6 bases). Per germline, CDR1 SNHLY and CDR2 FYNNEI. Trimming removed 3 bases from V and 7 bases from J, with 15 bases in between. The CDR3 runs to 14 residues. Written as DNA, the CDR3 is TGTGCCAGCAGTGATACCGGGACAACCGCTGGCTACACCTTC. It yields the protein CASSDTGTTAGYTF.

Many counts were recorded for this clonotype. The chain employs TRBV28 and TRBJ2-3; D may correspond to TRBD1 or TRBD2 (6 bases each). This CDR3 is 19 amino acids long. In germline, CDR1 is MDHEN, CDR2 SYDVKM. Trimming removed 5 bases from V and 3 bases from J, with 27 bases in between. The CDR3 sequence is CASSHLDGTGAEATDTQYF. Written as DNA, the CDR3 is TGTGCCAGCAGTCACCTGGACGGGACGGGGGCGGAGGCTACAGATACGCAGTATTTT.

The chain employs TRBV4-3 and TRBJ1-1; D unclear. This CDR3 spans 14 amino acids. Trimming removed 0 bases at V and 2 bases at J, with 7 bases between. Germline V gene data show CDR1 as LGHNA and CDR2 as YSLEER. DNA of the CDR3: TGCGCCAGCAGCCAAGATAAGGAAAACACTGAAGCTTTCTTT. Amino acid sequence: CASSQDKENTEAFF.

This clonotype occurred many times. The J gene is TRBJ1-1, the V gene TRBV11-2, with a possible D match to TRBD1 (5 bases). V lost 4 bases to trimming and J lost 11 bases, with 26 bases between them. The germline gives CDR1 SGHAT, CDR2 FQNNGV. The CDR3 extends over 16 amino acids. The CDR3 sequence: CASSSYQKGGPSGAFF. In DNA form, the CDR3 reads TGTGCCAGCAGCTCTTACCAGAAGGGAGGGCCGTCAGGGGCTTTCTTT.

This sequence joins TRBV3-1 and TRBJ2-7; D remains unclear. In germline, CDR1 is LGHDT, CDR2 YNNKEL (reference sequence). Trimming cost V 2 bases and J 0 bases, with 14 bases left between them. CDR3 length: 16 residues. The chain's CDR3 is CASSQYVGLHSYEQYF. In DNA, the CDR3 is TGTGCCAGCAGCCAATATGTGGGCCTGCACTCCTACGAGCAGTACTTC.

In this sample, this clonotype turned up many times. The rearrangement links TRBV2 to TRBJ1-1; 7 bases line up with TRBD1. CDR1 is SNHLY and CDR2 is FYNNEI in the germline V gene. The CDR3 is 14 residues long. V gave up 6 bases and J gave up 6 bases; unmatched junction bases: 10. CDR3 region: CASSIGGAEAEAFF. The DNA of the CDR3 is TGTGCCAGCAGCATAGGGGGCGCGGAGGCTGAAGCTTTCTTT.

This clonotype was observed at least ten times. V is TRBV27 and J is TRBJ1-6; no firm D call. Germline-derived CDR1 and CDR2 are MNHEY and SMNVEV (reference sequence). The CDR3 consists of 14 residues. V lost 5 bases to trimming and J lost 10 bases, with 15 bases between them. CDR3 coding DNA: TGTGCCAGCAGTCCATTCCCCATGGGGTCACCCCTCCACTTT. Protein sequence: CASSPFPMGSPLHF.

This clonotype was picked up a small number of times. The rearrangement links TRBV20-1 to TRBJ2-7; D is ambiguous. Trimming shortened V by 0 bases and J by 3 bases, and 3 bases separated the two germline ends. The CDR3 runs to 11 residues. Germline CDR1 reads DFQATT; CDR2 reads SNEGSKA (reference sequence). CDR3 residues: CSARDYYEQYF. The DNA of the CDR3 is TGCAGTGCTAGAGATTACTACGAGCAGTACTTC.

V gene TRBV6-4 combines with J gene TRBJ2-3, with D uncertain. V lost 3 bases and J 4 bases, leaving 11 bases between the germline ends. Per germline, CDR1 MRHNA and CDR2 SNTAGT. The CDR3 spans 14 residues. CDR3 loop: CASSDSARSDTQYF. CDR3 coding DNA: TGTGCCAGCAGTGATTCCGCGAGGTCAGATACGCAGTATTTT.

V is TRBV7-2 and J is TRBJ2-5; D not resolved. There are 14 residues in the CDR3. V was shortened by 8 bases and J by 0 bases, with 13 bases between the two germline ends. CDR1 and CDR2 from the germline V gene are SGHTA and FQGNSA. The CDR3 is CASADPQYQETQYF. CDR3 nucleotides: TGTGCCAGCGCCGACCCCCAGTACCAAGAGACCCAGTACTTC.

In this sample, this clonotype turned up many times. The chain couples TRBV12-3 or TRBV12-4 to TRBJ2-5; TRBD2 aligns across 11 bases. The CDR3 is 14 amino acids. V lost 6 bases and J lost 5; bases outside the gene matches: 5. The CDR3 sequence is CASSTTSGSETQYF. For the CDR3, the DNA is TGTGCCAGCAGCACCACTAGCGGGAGTGAGACCCAGTACTTC.

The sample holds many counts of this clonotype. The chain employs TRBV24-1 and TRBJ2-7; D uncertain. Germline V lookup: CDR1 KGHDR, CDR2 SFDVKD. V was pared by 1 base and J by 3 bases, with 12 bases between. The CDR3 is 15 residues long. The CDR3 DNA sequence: TGTGCCACCAGTGATTTCCGACGGACCAACTACGAGCAGTACTTC. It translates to CATSDFRRTNYEQYF.

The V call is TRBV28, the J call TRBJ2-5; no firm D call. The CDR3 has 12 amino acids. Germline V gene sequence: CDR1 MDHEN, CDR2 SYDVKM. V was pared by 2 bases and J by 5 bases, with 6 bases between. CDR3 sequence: CASSLNWETQYF. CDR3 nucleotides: TGTGCCAGCAGTTTAAATTGGGAGACCCAGTACTTC.

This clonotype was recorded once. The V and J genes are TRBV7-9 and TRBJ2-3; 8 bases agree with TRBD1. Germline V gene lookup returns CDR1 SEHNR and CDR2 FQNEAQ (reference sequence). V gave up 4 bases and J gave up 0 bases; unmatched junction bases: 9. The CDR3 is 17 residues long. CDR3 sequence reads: CASSSRPRDRSTDTQYF. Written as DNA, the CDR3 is TGTGCCAGCAGCTCACGGCCCCGGGACAGGAGCACAGATACGCAGTATTTT.

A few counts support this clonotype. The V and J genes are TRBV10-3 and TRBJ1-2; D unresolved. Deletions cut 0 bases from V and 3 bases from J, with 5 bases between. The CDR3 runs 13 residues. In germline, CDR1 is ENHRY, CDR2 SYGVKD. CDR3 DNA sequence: TGTGCCATCAGTGAGTCCGGCGACTATGGCTACACCTTC. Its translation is CAISESGDYGYTF.

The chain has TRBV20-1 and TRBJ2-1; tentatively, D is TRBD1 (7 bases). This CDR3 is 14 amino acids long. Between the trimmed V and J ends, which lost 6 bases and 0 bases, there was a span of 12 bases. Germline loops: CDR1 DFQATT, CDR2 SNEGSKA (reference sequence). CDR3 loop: CSAPGDSSYNEQFF. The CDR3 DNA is TGCAGTGCCCCGGGGGACAGCTCCTACAATGAGCAGTTCTTC.

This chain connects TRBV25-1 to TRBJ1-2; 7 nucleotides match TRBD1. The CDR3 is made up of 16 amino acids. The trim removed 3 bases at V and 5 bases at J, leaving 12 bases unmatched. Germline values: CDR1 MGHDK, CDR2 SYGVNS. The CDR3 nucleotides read TGTGCCAGCAGTGAGAAAGGGGGCGCCTCTTGGTATGGCTACACCTTC. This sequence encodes CASSEKGGASWYGYTF.

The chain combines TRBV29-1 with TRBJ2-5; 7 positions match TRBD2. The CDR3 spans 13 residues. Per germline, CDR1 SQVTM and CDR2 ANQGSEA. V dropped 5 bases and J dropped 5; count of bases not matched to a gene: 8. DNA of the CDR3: TGCAGCGTTTCCCTCCCGGGAGGCGAGACCCAGTACTTC. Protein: CSVSLPGGETQYF. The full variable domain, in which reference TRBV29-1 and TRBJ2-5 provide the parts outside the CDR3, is SAVISQKPSRDICQRGTSLTIQCQVDSQVTMMFWYRQQPGQSLTLIATANQGSEATYESGFVIDKFPISRPNLTFSTLTVSNMSPEDSSIYLCSVSLPGGETQYFGPGTRLLVL.

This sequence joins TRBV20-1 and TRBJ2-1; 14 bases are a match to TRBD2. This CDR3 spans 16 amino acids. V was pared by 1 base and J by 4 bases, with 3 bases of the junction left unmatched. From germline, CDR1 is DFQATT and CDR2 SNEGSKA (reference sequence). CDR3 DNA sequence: TGCAGTGCTAGAGCTGGACTAGCGGGAGGATACAATGAGCAGTTCTTC. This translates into CSARAGLAGGYNEQFF.

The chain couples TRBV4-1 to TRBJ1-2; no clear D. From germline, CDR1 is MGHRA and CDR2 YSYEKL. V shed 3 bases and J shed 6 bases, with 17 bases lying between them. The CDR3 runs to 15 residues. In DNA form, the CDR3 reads TGCGCCAGCAGCCAGTACTCATTAAAGGTGCATGGCTACACCTTC. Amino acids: CASSQYSLKVHGYTF.

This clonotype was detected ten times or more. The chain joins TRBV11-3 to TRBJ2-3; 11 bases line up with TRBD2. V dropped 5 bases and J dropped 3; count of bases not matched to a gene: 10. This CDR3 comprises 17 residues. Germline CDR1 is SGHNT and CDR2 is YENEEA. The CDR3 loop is CASSPKTSGITTDTQYF. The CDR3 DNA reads TGTGCCAGCAGCCCGAAGACTAGCGGGATCACGACAGATACGCAGTATTTT.

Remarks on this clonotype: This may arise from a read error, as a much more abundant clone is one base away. The CDR3 loop is CASSSTGTAVYTF. CDR3 DNA: TGTGCCAGCAGTTCGACAGGGACCGCCGTCTACACCTTC. J is TRBJ1-2 and V is TRBV28, with TRBD1 matching 7 bases. This CDR3 contains 13 residues. V lost 4 bases and J lost 10; bases outside the gene matches: 9. Per germline, CDR1 MDHEN and CDR2 SYDVKM.

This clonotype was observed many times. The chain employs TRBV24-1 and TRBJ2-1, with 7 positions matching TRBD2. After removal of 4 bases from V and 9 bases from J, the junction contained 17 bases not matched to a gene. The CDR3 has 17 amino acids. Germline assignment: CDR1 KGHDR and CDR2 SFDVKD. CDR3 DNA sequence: TGTGCCACCAGTGACTACCCCGGGTGGGCGGGAGCCGCTGAGCAGTTCTTC. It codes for CATSDYPGWAGAAEQFF.

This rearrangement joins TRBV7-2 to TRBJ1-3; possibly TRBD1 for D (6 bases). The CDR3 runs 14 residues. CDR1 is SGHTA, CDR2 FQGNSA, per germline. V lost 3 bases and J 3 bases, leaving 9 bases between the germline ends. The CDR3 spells CASSFTGLGNTIYF. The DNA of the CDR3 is TGTGCCAGCAGCTTTACAGGGCTTGGAAACACCATATATTTT.

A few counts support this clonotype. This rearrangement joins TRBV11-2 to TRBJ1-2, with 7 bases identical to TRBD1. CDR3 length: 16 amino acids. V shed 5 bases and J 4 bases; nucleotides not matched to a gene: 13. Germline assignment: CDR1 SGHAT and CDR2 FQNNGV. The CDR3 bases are TGTGCCAGCAGCCCATTGACAGGGCTCGGAGGCTATGGCTACACCTTC. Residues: CASSPLTGLGGYGYTF.

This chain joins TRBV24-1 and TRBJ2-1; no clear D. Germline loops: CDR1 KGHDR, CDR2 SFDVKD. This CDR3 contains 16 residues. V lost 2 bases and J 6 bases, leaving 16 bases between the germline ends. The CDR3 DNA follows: TGTGCCACCAGTGATTCCCTCCAGCCGTTGGGCAATGAGCAGTTCTTC. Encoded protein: CATSDSLQPLGNEQFF.

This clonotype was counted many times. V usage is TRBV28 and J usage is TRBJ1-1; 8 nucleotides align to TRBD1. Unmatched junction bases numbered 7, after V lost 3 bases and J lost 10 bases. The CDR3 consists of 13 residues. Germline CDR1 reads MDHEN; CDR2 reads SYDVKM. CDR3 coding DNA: TGTGCCAGCAGTTTCAGGGACAGGCTGCGAGCTTTCTTT. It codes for CASSFRDRLRAFF.